This T cell receptor beta chain was captured by sequencing in a study of T cell responses to AZD1222 COVID-19 vaccine. Sequenced by immunoSEQ multiplex PCR; TCRdb stores in-frame clones only, minus some. The table shows over 150,000 clones, with 80% to 95% occurring only once. Findings and limits, study-wide: Among the donors, most were white British and more were female, and clonal diversity was possibly underestimated. Reportedly, close to half of spike-specific TCRs are directed against unmutated variant regions. After two AZD1222 doses, spike-specific TCR breadth and depth rose versus day 0.

Details on this clone: Its target is unknown.

This receptor was taken from an adult who received the AZD1222 COVID-19 vaccine. Sample: peripheral blood, taken 28 days after the second AZD1222 dose.

The CDR3 reads CASSQGQVLNSPLHF. In DNA, the CDR3 is TGTGCCAGCAGCCAAGGGCAGGTCCTTAATTCACCCCTCCACTTT. The rearrangement uses TRBV6-6 and TRBJ1-6; D is uncertain. This CDR3 has 15 residues. Germline CDR1 reads MNHNY; CDR2 reads SVGAGI (reference sequence). The V gene lost 6 bases and the J gene lost 6 bases, with 15 bases spanning the gap.